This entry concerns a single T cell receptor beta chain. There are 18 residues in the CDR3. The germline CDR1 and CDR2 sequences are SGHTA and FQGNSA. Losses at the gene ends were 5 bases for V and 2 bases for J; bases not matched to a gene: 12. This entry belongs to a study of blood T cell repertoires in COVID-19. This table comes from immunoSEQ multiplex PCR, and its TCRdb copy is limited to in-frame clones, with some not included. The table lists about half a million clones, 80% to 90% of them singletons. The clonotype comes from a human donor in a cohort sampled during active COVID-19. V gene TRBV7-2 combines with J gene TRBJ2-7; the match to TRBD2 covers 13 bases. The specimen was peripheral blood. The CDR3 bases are TGTGCCAGCAGCCAAGGGTTACTAGCGGGAGGGCGCCCCTACGAGCAGTACTTC. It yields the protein CASSQGLLAGGRPYEQYF.